Listed below are T cell receptor beta chains from one sample, sequenced in a study of circulating CD8 cells and anti-PD-1 response in melanoma. TCRdb re-called the reads with MiXCR, one entry per CDR3 protein. The data contain approximately 630 distinct CDR3 sequences, roughly a tenth of them seen just once; the ten biggest clones take up approximately 40%. Sequenced material: CD8+ T cells from PBMCs, taken at baseline or after one month of anti-PD-1 therapy (not recorded which). These receptors came from a human donor with melanoma. Both conserved end residues are part of each CDR3. A D gene is named only where the DNA matches it firmly. Expanded clones get a size class; other rows say once, few or many, or leave the size out.

>-|TRBJ2-7|-|TRBV19
CASSSPFQRAPYEQYF
TGTGCCAGTAGTAGCCCTTTCCAGCGGGCCCCCTACGAGCAGTACTTC
>-|TRBJ2-5|TRBD2|TRBV6-1
CASSEVSGGAETQYF
TGTGCCAGCAGTGAAGTTAGCGGGGGGGCAGAGACCCAGTACTTC
>large|TRBJ2-7|-|TRBV18
CASSPEGQSLLYEQYF
TGTGCCAGCTCACCAGAAGGACAGTCGCTTCTCTACGAGCAGTACTTC
>medium-sized|TRBJ2-1|-|TRBV20-1
CSATPQSAYNEHFF
TGCAGTGCTACCCCTCAAAGTGCCTACAATGAGCATTTCTTC
>-|TRBJ1-2|TRBD1|TRBV28
CAHTGGSDGYTF
TGTGCTCACACAGGGGGTTCGGATGGCTACACCTTC
>medium-sized|TRBJ2-3|TRBD2|TRBV20-1
CSATGLAVYTDTQYF
TGCAGTGCTACCGGACTAGCGGTATACACAGATACGCAGTATTTT
>medium-sized|TRBJ2-1|-|TRBV30
CAWSVDGPREFF
TGTGCCTGGAGTGTTGACGGCCCGAGGGAGTTCTTC
>medium-sized|TRBJ2-7|TRBD2|TRBV6-2/TRBV6-3
CASSYGTSGYEQYF
TGTGCCAGCAGTTACGGGACTAGCGGGTACGAGCAGTACTTC
>medium-sized|TRBJ2-3|-|TRBV28
CASSSGVSLPTDTQYF
TGTGCCAGCAGTTCGGGGGTGAGCCTCCCCACAGATACGCAGTATTTT
>medium-sized|TRBJ2-1|-|TRBV25-1
CASSGGASGYNEQFF
TGTGCCAGCAGTGGGGGGGCTAGCGGCTACAATGAGCAGTTCTTC
>-|TRBJ2-3|-|TRBV27
CASSLGGNTQYF
TGTGCCAGCAGTTTAGGAGGGAATACGCAGTATTTT
>medium-sized|TRBJ2-2|-|TRBV27
CASSSGTTHTGELFF
TGTGCCAGCAGTTCCGGGACAACTCACACCGGGGAGCTGTTTTTT
>medium-sized|TRBJ2-2|-|TRBV18
CASSPRQDTTGELFF
TGTGCCAGCTCACCCCGACAGGACACCACCGGGGAGCTGTTTTTT
>medium-sized|TRBJ2-7|-|TRBV18
CASSPDRLNPYF
TGTGCCAGCTCACCGGACAGATTGAACCCGTACTTC
>medium-sized|TRBJ2-7|-|TRBV30
CAWSVIFWGDEQYF
TGTGCCTGGAGTGTAATTTTCTGGGGGGACGAGCAGTACTTC
>large|TRBJ2-7|TRBD2|TRBV28
CASSPLTSGLSYEQYF
TGTGCCAGCAGTCCCTTGACTAGCGGGCTTTCCTACGAGCAGTACTTC
>hyperexpanded|TRBJ2-4|-|TRBV20-1
CSAGGLAKNIQYF
TGCAGTGCTGGGGGACTAGCCAAAAACATTCAGTACTTC
>few|TRBJ1-2|TRBD1|TRBV6-5
CASSPDRVYYGYTF
TGTGCCAGCAGCCCGGACAGGGTTTACTATGGCTACACCTTC
>large|TRBJ2-2|-|TRBV19
CASSPAEGRNTGELFF
TGTGCCAGTAGCCCGGCGGAGGGCCGGAACACCGGGGAGCTGTTTTTT
>-|TRBJ2-2|-|TRBV28
CASSFRGTGELFF
TGTGCCAGCAGTTTCCGGGGGACCGGGGAGCTGTTTTTT
>medium-sized|TRBJ2-1|-|TRBV7-2
CASSQQGFSYNEQFF
TGTGCCAGCAGCCAACAGGGATTCTCCTACAATGAGCAGTTCTTC
>medium-sized|TRBJ2-3|-|TRBV11-2
CASSLGTDTQYF
TGTGCCAGCAGCTTAGGAACCGATACGCAGTATTTT
>few|TRBJ2-2|TRBD1|TRBV12-3/TRBV12-4
CASSFAGDSTGELFF
TGTGCCAGCAGTTTTGCAGGGGACAGCACCGGGGAGCTGTTTTTT
>large|TRBJ2-1|TRBD2|TRBV5-4
CASSFPSGGGNEQFF
TGTGCCAGCAGCTTTCCTAGCGGGGGCGGGAATGAGCAGTTCTTC
>medium-sized|TRBJ2-7|-|TRBV25-1
CASHQGTYEQYF
TGTGCCAGCCATCAGGGCACCTACGAGCAGTACTTC
>medium-sized|TRBJ2-3|TRBD2|TRBV27
CASNTAGGPDTQYF
TGTGCCAGCAATACAGCGGGGGGGCCAGATACGCAGTATTTT
>medium-sized|TRBJ2-7|-|TRBV19
CASSLQEPYEQYF
TGTGCCAGTAGTCTCCAGGAACCCTACGAGCAGTACTTC
>medium-sized|TRBJ1-4|-|TRBV29-1
CSVEGGPINEKLFF
TGCAGCGTTGAAGGCGGACCGATCAATGAAAAACTGTTTTTT
>large|TRBJ2-2|-|TRBV28
CASSTLVPGELFF
TGTGCCAGCAGTACCCTGGTACCCGGGGAGCTGTTTTTT
>large|TRBJ2-5|-|TRBV21-1
CASSKRVADSNQETQYF
TGTGCCAGCAGCAAAAGGGTAGCGGATTCCAACCAAGAGACCCAGTACTTC
>-|TRBJ2-3|-|TRBV28
CASGRGVYPSTDTQYF
TGTGCCAGCGGTAGAGGGGTATACCCTAGCACAGATACGCAGTATTTT
>medium-sized|TRBJ2-7|TRBD1|TRBV4-2
CASSQVPGQAVYEQYF
TGTGCCAGCAGCCAGGTCCCGGGACAGGCGGTCTACGAGCAGTACTTC
>-|TRBJ1-2|TRBD1|TRBV29-1
CGVDLQGADYGYTF
TGCGGCGTTGACCTGCAGGGGGCGGACTATGGCTACACCTTC
>-|TRBJ2-7|-|TRBV9
CASSPSPQGSYEQYF
TGTGCCAGCAGCCCCTCCCCCCAGGGGTCCTACGAGCAGTACTTC
>large|TRBJ1-5|-|TRBV12-5
CASLFRQFNQPQHF
TGTGCTAGCCTATTTAGACAGTTCAATCAGCCCCAGCATTTT
>hyperexpanded|TRBJ2-2|-|TRBV5-4
CASSFSDPGELFF
TGTGCCAGCAGCTTTAGTGATCCCGGGGAGCTGTTTTTT
>medium-sized|TRBJ2-1|-|TRBV27
CASSLYPGRSFF
TGTGCCAGCAGTTTATATCCGGGAAGGTCTTTCTTC
>large|TRBJ2-3|-|TRBV28
CASTRGWADTQYF
TGTGCCAGCACGCGGGGTTGGGCAGATACGCAGTATTTT
>large|TRBJ2-3|-|TRBV27
CASSLGLGGDTQYF
TGTGCCAGCAGCCTCGGACTAGGGGGAGATACGCAGTATTTT
>large|TRBJ2-1|-|TRBV24-1
CATSDIRGDFSSYNEQFF
TGTGCCACCAGTGATATCCGGGGCGATTTCAGCTCCTACAATGAGCAGTTCTTC
>medium-sized|TRBJ1-4|TRBD1|TRBV27
CASSLEGADEKLFF
TGTGCCAGCAGTTTGGAGGGGGCAGATGAAAAACTGTTTTTT
>medium-sized|TRBJ2-7|-|TRBV18
CASSPSSQGIDEQYF
TGTGCCAGCTCACCGAGTTCTCAGGGGATTGACGAGCAGTACTTC
>large|TRBJ2-1|TRBD2|TRBV4-2
CASSQDSGSSYNEQFF
TGTGCCAGCAGCCAAGATAGCGGGAGCTCCTACAATGAGCAGTTCTTC
>medium-sized|TRBJ2-1|-|TRBV7-3
CASVRGPSSYNEQFF
TGTGCCAGCGTTCGAGGGCCTAGCTCCTACAATGAGCAGTTCTTC
>-|TRBJ2-7|-|TRBV20-1
CSARDYFESYEQYF
TGCAGTGCTAGGGACTACTTCGAATCCTACGAGCAGTACTTC
>medium-sized|TRBJ2-7|-|TRBV25-1
CASQSTYEQYF
TGTGCCAGCCAATCGACCTACGAGCAGTACTTC
>-|TRBJ1-3|-|TRBV25-1
CASSEGRGNSGNTIYF
TGTGCCAGCAGTGAGGGGAGGGGGAACTCTGGAAACACCATATATTTT